These T cell receptor beta chains were read from a single sample in a study of STAT5B mutations in CD4+ large granular lymphocyte leukemia. Profiling relied on immunoSEQ multiplex PCR, and the TCRdb table lists in-frame clones only, not all of them. The table records roughly 23,000 clones, 78% of them present only once. The specimen was CD4+ T cells from blood buffy coats. These receptors were collected from a human donor in good health. CDR3s include the opening cysteine and the closing phenylalanine or tryptophan. A D gene is named only where the DNA matches it firmly. Clone sizes are given selectively: once, few, many, or a class where the clone is expanded.

TRBJ1-1 TRBV2 NA 13 NA CASRADGNTEAFF TGTGCCAGCAGGGCGGACGGGAACACTGAAGCTTTCTTT
TRBJ2-1 TRBV7-9 TRBD2 17 NA CASSATPPAGSPSEQFF TGTGCCAGCAGCGCTACCCCCCCAGCGGGGTCCCCCAGCGAGCAGTTCTTC
TRBJ2-2 TRBV5-6 TRBD1 19 NA CASSLYVSRGQLNTGELFF TGTGCCAGCAGCTTATATGTATCCCGGGGACAGTTGAACACCGGGGAGCTGTTTTTT
TRBJ2-2 TRBV28 TRBD1 16 once CASSGGRDRYTGELFF TGTGCCAGCAGCGGGGGCCGGGACAGGTACACCGGGGAGCTGTTTTTT
TRBJ2-3 TRBV7-2 TRBD2 19 NA CASSLRTSGLYTSTDTQYF TGTGCCAGCAGCTTAAGGACTAGCGGTCTATACACTAGCACAGATACGCAGTATTTT
TRBJ2-2 TRBV2 NA 14 few CASSLGGNTGELFF TGTGCCAGCAGCCTGGGGGGGAACACCGGGGAGCTGTTTTTT
TRBJ1-4 TRBV18 TRBD1 15 once CASSRTGGVNEKLFF TGTGCCAGCTCGCGGACAGGGGGCGTTAATGAAAAACTGTTTTTT
TRBJ2-2 TRBV7-2 TRBD2 18 few CASTQPGLAGRNTGELFF TGTGCCAGCACCCAACCGGGACTAGCGGGGAGGAACACCGGGGAGCTGTTTTTT
TRBJ2-2 TRBV9 NA 13 NA CASSVTSSGELFF TGTGCCAGCAGCGTTACTAGCTCCGGGGAGCTGTTTTTT
TRBJ2-1 TRBV18 TRBD2 15 NA CASSPGLVTYNEQFF TGTGCCAGCTCACCAGGACTAGTCACCTACAATGAGCAGTTCTTC
TRBJ1-4 TRBV7-3 NA 17 once CASSRDAWGSTNEKLFF TGTGCCAGCAGCCGGGACGCTTGGGGCTCCACTAATGAAAAACTGTTTTTT
TRBJ1-4 TRBV5-1 NA 14 NA CASSASGQREKLFF TGCGCCAGCAGCGCCAGTGGCCAGCGGGAAAAACTGTTTTTT
TRBJ2-2 TRBV10-3 TRBD1 14 few CAISPDRDGGELFF TGTGCCATCAGTCCCGACAGGGACGGCGGGGAGCTGTTTTTT
TRBJ2-1 TRBV9 NA 16 NA CASSVAQHTIYNEQFF TGTGCCAGCAGCGTAGCACAGCATACAATTTACAATGAGCAGTTCTTC
TRBJ2-3 TRBV2 TRBD2 15 NA CASIGRGGRADTQYF TGTGCCAGCATTGGTCGGGGGGGCCGCGCAGATACGCAGTATTTT
TRBJ2-1 TRBV5-1 TRBD2 15 NA CASRLAGGGSDEQFF TGCGCCAGCAGATTAGCGGGAGGGGGTTCGGATGAGCAGTTCTTC
TRBJ1-2 TRBV28 NA 13 NA CASSPGTNYGYTF TGTGCCAGCAGTCCCGGGACTAACTATGGCTACACCTTC
TRBJ2-2 TRBV5-3 TRBD2 18 NA CARSLRVTSGGRSGELFF TGTGCCAGAAGCTTAAGGGTGACTAGCGGGGGCCGGTCCGGGGAGCTGTTTTTT
TRBJ2-5 TRBV7-8 TRBD2 17 NA CASSGPGGRAGRETQYF TGTGCCAGCAGCGGTCCAGGCGGGAGGGCCGGGAGGGAGACCCAGTACTTC
TRBJ2-5 TRBV13 TRBD2 20 few CASSLYVRSSGRAGQETQYF TGTGCCAGCAGCTTGTATGTCCGGTCTAGCGGGAGGGCGGGGCAAGAGACCCAGTACTTC
TRBJ1-5 TRBV19 NA 16 few CASSSRFQARAGPQHF TGTGCCAGTAGTTCCCGCTTTCAGGCCAGGGCGGGGCCCCAGCATTTT
TRBJ2-5 TRBV18 NA 12 NA CASSQPQETQYF TGTGCCAGCTCACAGCCCCAAGAGACCCAGTACTTC
TRBJ1-1 TRBV5-1 TRBD1 16 NA CASSLGAPAGGTEAFF TGCGCCAGCAGCTTGGGGGCCCCAGCAGGGGGGACTGAAGCTTTCTTT
TRBJ1-4 TRBV5-4 TRBD1 14 NA CASSGDRENEKLFF TGTGCCAGCAGCGGGGACAGGGAGAATGAAAAACTGTTTTTT
TRBJ2-7 TRBV5-4 TRBD2 15 NA CASSSGLAGNYEQYF TGTGCCAGCAGCTCCGGACTAGCGGGAAATTACGAGCAGTACTTC
TRBJ2-3 TRBV5-6 NA 16 once CASSLKLAASTDTQYF TGTGCCAGCAGCTTGAAGCTAGCAGCTAGCACAGATACGCAGTATTTT
TRBJ1-3 TRBV7-9 NA 15 NA CASSSRQNSGNTIYF TGTGCCAGCAGCTCCAGACAGAACTCTGGAAACACCATATATTTT
TRBJ2-7 TRBV10-3 TRBD1 13 once CAISGDSSYEQYF TGTGCCATCTCCGGGGACAGCTCCTACGAGCAGTACTTC
TRBJ2-1 TRBV5-1 TRBD2 14 NA CASSLISGSNEQFF TGCGCCAGCAGCTTGATTAGCGGGAGCAATGAGCAGTTCTTC
TRBJ2-7 TRBV2 TRBD1 17 NA CASSARDRGAGAYEQYF TGTGCCAGCAGTGCTCGGGACAGGGGGGCTGGGGCCTACGAGCAGTACTTC
TRBJ2-1 TRBV11-1 NA 14 NA CASSLRLGYNEQFF TGTGCCAGCAGCTTAAGGCTCGGATACAATGAGCAGTTCTTC
TRBJ2-7 TRBV6-6 NA 16 NA CASSYSRQGTTYEQYF TGTGCCAGCAGTTACTCGAGACAGGGGACTACCTACGAGCAGTACTTC
TRBJ2-4 TRBV7-2 TRBD2 15 NA CASSGLAGGQGIQYF TGTGCCAGCAGCGGGCTAGCGGGGGGGCAGGGCATTCAGTACTTC
TRBJ1-5 TRBV6-6 NA 11 NA CASSRRQPQHF TGTGCCAGCAGCCGTCGACAGCCCCAGCATTTT
TRBJ2-2 TRBV19 NA 18 once CASSIFTMSRSNTGELFF TGTGCCAGTAGTATATTCACGATGTCACGATCGAACACCGGGGAGCTGTTTTTT
TRBJ2-7 TRBV10-3 NA 15 NA CAITAGGSLPYEQYF TGTGCCATCACTGCCGGGGGTAGCTTACCCTACGAGCAGTACTTC
TRBJ2-7 TRBV13 TRBD1 15 NA CASSRDRGPRGLQYF TGTGCCAGCAGCCGCGACAGGGGCCCTCGCGGGTTGCAGTACTTC
TRBJ2-7 TRBV28 NA 13 NA CASSLPPTYEQYF TGTGCCAGCAGTTTGCCTCCTACCTACGAGCAGTACTTC
TRBJ2-1 TRBV7-6 TRBD2 14 NA CASQRAAGDNEQFF TGTGCCAGCCAACGAGCAGCGGGAGACAATGAGCAGTTCTTC
TRBJ2-1 TRBV11-1 TRBD2 15 NA CASSLRTSGYNEQFF TGTGCCAGCAGCTTACGGACTAGCGGTTACAATGAGCAGTTCTTC
TRBJ2-7 TRBV14 NA 14 NA CASSRLDFSYEQYF TGTGCCAGCAGCAGACTTGACTTCTCCTACGAGCAGTACTTC
TRBJ2-5 TRBV29-1 TRBD2 14 NA CSVKGLAGLETQYF TGCAGCGTCAAGGGACTAGCGGGATTAGAGACCCAGTACTTC
TRBJ1-4 TRBV15 NA 15 NA CATSRGGEDRSKLFF TGTGCCACCAGCAGGGGAGGAGAAGATCGCTCAAAACTGTTTTTT
TRBJ2-1 TRBV4-2 NA 15 NA CASSQVSSFVNEQFF TGTGCCAGCAGCCAAGTTTCCTCGTTCGTCAATGAGCAGTTCTTC
TRBJ1-1 TRBV6-6 TRBD1 15 NA CASSYAQGANTEAFF TGTGCCAGCAGTTACGCCCAGGGGGCCAACACTGAAGCTTTCTTT
TRBJ1-1 TRBV11-2 NA 14 NA CASSSAALNTEAFF TGTGCCAGCAGCTCAGCGGCACTCAACACTGAAGCTTTCTTT
TRBJ2-7 TRBV7-2 NA 11 few CASSSLHEQYF TGTGCCAGCAGCTCGCTCCACGAGCAGTACTTC
TRBJ2-7 TRBV7-8 NA 16 NA CASSLSGAGLSYEQYF TGTGCCAGCAGCTTATCAGGGGCAGGGCTCTCCTACGAGCAGTACTTC
TRBJ2-3 TRBV5-1 TRBD1 15 NA CASSINRGSTDTQYF TGCGCCAGCAGCATCAACAGGGGATCAACAGATACGCAGTATTTT
TRBJ2-1 TRBV5-1 TRBD2 18 NA CASSAELPGLGWFNEQFF TGCGCCAGCAGCGCGGAACTCCCGGGACTAGGTTGGTTCAATGAGCAGTTCTTC
TRBJ1-4 TRBV19 NA 14 NA CASSIDRGREKLFF TGTGCCAGTAGTATAGATCGCGGAAGGGAAAAACTGTTTTTT